The 15 T cell receptor beta chains below were found in one sample sequenced in a study of blood T cells in healthy people across ages. Then a second PCR, running about 6 to 12 cycles, was carried out with a sample-barcoded 5' primer and a J-beta primer mix. TCRdb passed the 5' RACE reads through MiXCR, listing each CDR3 protein once. This table holds around 1.5 million distinct CDR3 sequences, almost 35% found once. Sequenced material: blood. The origin of the receptors is a woman in her twenties or thirties in good health.

This sequence joins TRBV5-4 and TRBJ1-2; D uncertain. With 5 bases removed from V and 4 bases from J, the gap between germline ends came to 15 bases. The CDR3 has 14 residues. Per germline, CDR1 SGHNT and CDR2 YYREEE (reference sequence). CDR3 in amino acids: CASSFARQSYGYTF. The CDR3 DNA reads as TGTGCCAGCAGTTTCGCGCGGCAGTCCTATGGCTACACCTTC.

This clonotype was observed once. V usage is TRBV9 and J usage is TRBJ2-1, with a possible D match to TRBD2 (5 bases). In germline, CDR1 is SGDLS, CDR2 YYNGEE. This CDR3 comprises 15 residues. With 1 base removed from V and 2 bases from J, the gap between germline ends came to 10 bases. The CDR3 sequence: CASSVKEVTYNEQFF. CDR3 bases: TGTGCCAGCAGCGTAAAGGAGGTTACCTACAATGAGCAGTTCTTC. Together with reference TRBV9 and TRBJ2-1, the CDR3 gives the full variable domain: DSGVTQTPKHLITATGQRVTLRCSPRSGDLSVYWYQQSLDQGLQFLIQYYNGEERAKGNILERFSAQQFPDLHSELNLSSLELGDSALYFCASSVKEVTYNEQFFGPGTRLTVL.

This chain uses TRBV12-3 or TRBV12-4 with TRBJ2-1, with a weak D call TRBD2 (6 bases). This CDR3 comprises 13 residues. V was cut by 5 bases and J by 7 bases, with 12 bases left in between. The CDR3 nucleotides are TGTGCCAGCAGTACCCGACTAGTTAATGAGCAGTTCTTC. It encodes CASSTRLVNEQFF.

This chain joins TRBV4-1 and TRBJ2-1; the D gene is possibly TRBD2 (7 bases). CDR3 length: 17 amino acids. From germline, CDR1 is MGHRA and CDR2 YSYEKL. Trimming cost V 4 bases and J 1 base, with 17 bases left between them. The DNA for the CDR3 is TGCGCCAGCAGCCGAGATCAGGGGACTATTTCCTACAATGAGCAGTTCTTC. It specifies CASSRDQGTISYNEQFF.

This clonotype was seen a handful of times. V gene TRBV7-6 combines with J gene TRBJ2-5; TRBD1 might be the D (6 bases). The CDR3 sequence is 15 residues long. CDR1 and CDR2 from the germline V gene are SGHVS and FNYEAQ. Deletions cut 6 bases from V and 4 bases from J, with 18 bases between. The CDR3 DNA reads TGTGCCAGCAGTTGGAGGCCCAGGGGTCCAGAGACCCAGTACTTC. Its translation is CASSWRPRGPETQYF. Complete variable domain (other parts from reference TRBV7-6 and TRBJ2-5): GAGVSQSPRYKVTKRGQDVALRCDPISGHVSLYWYRQALGQGPEFLTYFNYEAQQDKSGLPNDRFSAERPEGSISTLTIQRTEQRDSAMYRCASSWRPRGPETQYFGPGTRLLVL.

The V and J genes are TRBV28 and TRBJ1-2; no clear D gene. Trimming removed 7 bases at V and 0 bases at J, with 15 bases between. The CDR3 is 15 amino acids. Germline values: CDR1 MDHEN, CDR2 SYDVKM. CDR3 amino acids: CASISSRASNYGYTF. DNA of the CDR3: TGTGCCAGCATCAGCTCAAGAGCGTCTAACTATGGCTACACCTTC.

This clonotype was seen only a few times. The rearrangement links TRBV7-9 to TRBJ2-5; D unresolved. CDR3 length: 14 residues. Looked up from germline, CDR1 is SEHNR and CDR2 is FQNEAQ (reference sequence). Trimming cost V 4 bases and J 4 bases, with 13 bases left between them. CDR3 region: CASSYFPSRETQYF. The CDR3 DNA is TGTGCCAGCAGCTACTTCCCCAGTCGAGAGACCCAGTACTTC.

This clonotype was detected a few times. The chain joins TRBV27 to TRBJ2-7, with 7 bases matching TRBD2. The CDR3 contains 14 residues. Germline V gene sequence: CDR1 MNHEY, CDR2 SMNVEV (reference sequence). Germline trimming cut 9 bases from V and 0 bases from J; bases unmatched to any gene: 8. This CDR3 is CASKSGVSSYEQYF. In DNA form, the CDR3 reads TGTGCCAGTAAGAGCGGGGTTAGCTCCTACGAGCAGTACTTC.

The rearrangement links TRBV7-9 to TRBJ1-1; D perhaps matches TRBD1 (5 bases). The V end was cut by 5 bases, the J end by 0 bases, with 13 bases between. This CDR3 is built from 15 residues. Germline V gene lookup returns CDR1 SEHNR and CDR2 FQNEAQ (reference sequence). In nucleotides, the CDR3 is TGTGCCAGCAGCCCCGCAGGGAGGATGAACACTGAAGCTTTCTTT. This encodes CASSPAGRMNTEAFF.

The J gene is TRBJ2-7, the V gene TRBV15; 10 bases are shared with TRBD1. Near its end, the DNA agrees better with TRBJ2-5, so the J call may be wrong. The germline V gene has CDR1 LNHNV and CDR2 YYDKDF (reference sequence). The CDR3 contains 16 residues. In DNA, the CDR3 is TGTGCCACGAAAGAAGGGACAGGGGTATATGGAGAGACCCAGTACTTC. Its translation is CATKEGTGVYGETQYF.

This clonotype was seen ten or more times. The chain joins TRBV7-6 to TRBJ2-3, with 13 bases lining up with TRBD2. With V trimmed by 1 base and J by 6 bases, 4 bases remained unmatched. Germline assignment: CDR1 SGHVS and CDR2 FNYEAQ. The CDR3 sequence is 16 residues long. CDR3 in DNA: TGTGCCAGCAGCTTAGGACTAGCGGGAGGAGGGGATACGCAGTATTTT. Protein product: CASSLGLAGGGDTQYF.

V is TRBV12-3 or TRBV12-4 and J is TRBJ2-1, with TRBD2 identical over 8 bases. V trimming: 1 base; J trimming: 13 bases; junction bases outside the gene matches: 15. The CDR3 contains 16 residues. The CDR3 nucleotides read TGTGCCAGCAGTTTAGGGTGGGGACTAGTTTCGGAGACCCAGTTCTTC. It yields the protein CASSLGWGLVSETQFF.

This clonotype was detected only a few times. This chain uses TRBV18 with TRBJ2-1; 14 bases align to TRBD2. This CDR3 region has 16 residues. In germline, CDR1 is KGHSH, CDR2 LQKENI. Trimming at V came to 3 bases and at J to 7 bases, leaving 5 bases not matched to a gene. CDR3 in DNA: TGTGCCAGCTCACCGCTGAGGACTAGCGGGGGGAATGAGCAGTTCTTC. Translating it yields CASSPLRTSGGNEQFF.

To note about this clonotype: With a much larger clone just one base away, this may be a read error. The V call is TRBV20-1, the J call TRBJ2-1; 7 bases agree with TRBD2. The J call is in doubt because the DNA end fits TRBJ2-7 better. Germline values: CDR1 DFQATT, CDR2 SNEGSKA (reference sequence). The CDR3 length is 11 residues. CDR3 sequence reads: CRATTSTEQYF. CDR3 in DNA: TGCAGGGCGACGACTAGCACCGAGCAGTACTTC.

V gene TRBV20-1 combines with J gene TRBJ1-2, with D unclear. This CDR3 is built from 15 residues. Per the germline V gene, CDR1 is DFQATT and CDR2 is SNEGSKA (reference sequence). V lost 0 bases, J lost 4 bases, and 15 bases lay in between. CDR3 bases: TGCAGTGCTAGAGAATCCGACGGGTGGGGCTATGGCTACACCTTC. Residues: CSARESDGWGYGYTF.